This T cell receptor (beta chain) was documented in a study of shared clonotypes between healthy human individuals. Worth noting for this clone: This same CDR3 is encoded by further DNA sequences in the sample.

This table comes from immunoSEQ multiplex PCR, and its TCRdb copy is limited to in-frame clones, with some not included. There are hundreds of thousands of clones in the sample; roughly 98% occur only once, and less than 0.35% lies in the top ten. CD45RO-negative CD8 cells positively selected for CCR7 made up the naive population, which excluded terminally differentiated effector memory CD45RA+ cells. Per germline, CDR1 LNHDA and CDR2 SQIVND (reference sequence). This CDR3 has 15 amino acids. V was clipped by 3 bases and J by 0 bases, with 9 bases between them. The specimen was naive CD8+ T cells sorted from blood. The clonotype comes from a man aged 30 to 39 in good health. The chain combines TRBV19 with TRBJ1-5; the D is unclear. The CDR3 here is CASSIDGYSNQPQHF. In DNA, the CDR3 is TGTGCCAGTAGTATCGACGGGTATAGCAATCAGCCCCAGCATTTT.